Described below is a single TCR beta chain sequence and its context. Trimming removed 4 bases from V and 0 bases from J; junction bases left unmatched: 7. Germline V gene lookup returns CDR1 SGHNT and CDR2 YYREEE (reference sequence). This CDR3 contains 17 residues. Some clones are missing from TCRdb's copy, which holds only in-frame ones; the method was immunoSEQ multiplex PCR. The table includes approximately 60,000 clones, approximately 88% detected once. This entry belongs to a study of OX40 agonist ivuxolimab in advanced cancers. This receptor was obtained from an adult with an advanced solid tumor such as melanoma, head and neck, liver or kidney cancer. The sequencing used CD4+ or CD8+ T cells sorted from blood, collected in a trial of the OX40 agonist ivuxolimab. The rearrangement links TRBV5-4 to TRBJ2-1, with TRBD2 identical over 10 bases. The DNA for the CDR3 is TGTGCCAGCAGCCGACAGACTAGCGGGCACTCCTACAATGAGCAGTTCTTC. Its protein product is CASSRQTSGHSYNEQFF.